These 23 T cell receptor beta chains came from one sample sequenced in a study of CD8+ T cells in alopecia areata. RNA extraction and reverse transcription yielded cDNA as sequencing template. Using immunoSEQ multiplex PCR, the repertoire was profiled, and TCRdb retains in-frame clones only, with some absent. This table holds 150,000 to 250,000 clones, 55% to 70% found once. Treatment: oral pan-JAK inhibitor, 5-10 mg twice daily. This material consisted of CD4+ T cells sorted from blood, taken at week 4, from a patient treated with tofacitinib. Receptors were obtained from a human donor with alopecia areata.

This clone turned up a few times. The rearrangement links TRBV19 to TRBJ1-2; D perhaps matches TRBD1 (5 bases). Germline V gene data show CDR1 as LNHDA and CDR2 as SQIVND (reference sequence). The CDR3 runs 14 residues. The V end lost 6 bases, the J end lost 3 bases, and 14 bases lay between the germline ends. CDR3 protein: CASSLRREHYGYTF. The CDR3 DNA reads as TGTGCCAGTAGCCTTCGCAGGGAGCACTATGGCTACACCTTC.

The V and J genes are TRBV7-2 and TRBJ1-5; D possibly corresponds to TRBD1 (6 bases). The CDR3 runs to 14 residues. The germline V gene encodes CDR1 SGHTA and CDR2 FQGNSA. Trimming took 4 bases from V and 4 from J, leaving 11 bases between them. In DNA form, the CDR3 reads TGTGCCAGCAGCTCCAGGGGTGGGAATCAGCCCCAGCATTTT. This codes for CASSSRGGNQPQHF.

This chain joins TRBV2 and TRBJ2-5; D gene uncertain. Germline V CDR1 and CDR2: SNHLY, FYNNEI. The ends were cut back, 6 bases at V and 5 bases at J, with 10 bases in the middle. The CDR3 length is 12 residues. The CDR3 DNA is TGTGCCAGCAGCGAGGATATTGAGACCCAGTACTTC. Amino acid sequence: CASSEDIETQYF.

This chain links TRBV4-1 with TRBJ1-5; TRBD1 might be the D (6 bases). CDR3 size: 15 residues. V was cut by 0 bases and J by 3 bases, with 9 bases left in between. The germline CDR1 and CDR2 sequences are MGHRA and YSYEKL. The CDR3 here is CASSQEQGYNQPQHF. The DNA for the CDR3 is TGCGCCAGCAGCCAAGAACAGGGTTACAATCAGCCCCAGCATTTT.

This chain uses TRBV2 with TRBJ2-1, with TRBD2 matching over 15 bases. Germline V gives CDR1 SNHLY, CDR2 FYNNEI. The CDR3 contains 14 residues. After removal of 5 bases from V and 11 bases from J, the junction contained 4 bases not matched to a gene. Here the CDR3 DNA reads TGTGCCAGCAGTCCGGGACTAGCGGGGGGAAAGCAGTTCTTC. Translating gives CASSPGLAGGKQFF.

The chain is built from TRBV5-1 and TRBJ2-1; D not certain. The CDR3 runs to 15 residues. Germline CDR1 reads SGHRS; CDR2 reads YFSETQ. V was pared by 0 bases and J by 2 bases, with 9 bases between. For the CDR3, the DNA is TGCGCCAGCAGCTTGGCGGAGAGTACCTACAATGAGCAGTTCTTC. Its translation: CASSLAESTYNEQFF.

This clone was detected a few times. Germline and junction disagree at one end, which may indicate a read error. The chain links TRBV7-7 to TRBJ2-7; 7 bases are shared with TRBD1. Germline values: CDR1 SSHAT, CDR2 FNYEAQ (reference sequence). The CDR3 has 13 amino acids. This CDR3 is CASSLGDRYEQYF. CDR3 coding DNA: TGTGCTAGCAGCTTAGGGGACAGATACGAGCAGTACTTC.

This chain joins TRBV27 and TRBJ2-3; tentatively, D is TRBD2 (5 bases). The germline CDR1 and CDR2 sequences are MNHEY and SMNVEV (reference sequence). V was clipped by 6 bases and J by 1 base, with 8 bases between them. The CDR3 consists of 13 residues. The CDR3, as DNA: TGTGCCAGCAGCGTACTAGGCACAGATACGCAGTATTTT. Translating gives CASSVLGTDTQYF.

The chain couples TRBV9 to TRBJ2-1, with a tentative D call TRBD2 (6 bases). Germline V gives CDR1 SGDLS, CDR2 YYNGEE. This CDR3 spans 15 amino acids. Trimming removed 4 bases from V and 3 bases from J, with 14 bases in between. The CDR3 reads CASSSQGEDYNEQFF. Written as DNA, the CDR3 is TGTGCCAGCAGCTCGCAAGGGGAGGACTACAATGAGCAGTTCTTC.

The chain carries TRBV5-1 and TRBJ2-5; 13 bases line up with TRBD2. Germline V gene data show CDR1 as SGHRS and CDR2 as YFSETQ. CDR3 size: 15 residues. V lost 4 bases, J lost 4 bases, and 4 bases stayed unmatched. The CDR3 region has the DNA TGCGCCAGCAGCGCGGGACTAGCGGGACGAGAGACCCAGTACTTC. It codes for CASSAGLAGRETQYF. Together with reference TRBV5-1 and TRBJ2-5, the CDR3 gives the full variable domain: KAGVTQTPRYLIKTRGQQVTLSCSPISGHRSVSWYQQTPGQGLQFLFEYFSETQRNKGNFPGRFSGRQFSNSRSEMNVSTLELGDSALYLCASSAGLAGRETQYFGPGTRLLVL.

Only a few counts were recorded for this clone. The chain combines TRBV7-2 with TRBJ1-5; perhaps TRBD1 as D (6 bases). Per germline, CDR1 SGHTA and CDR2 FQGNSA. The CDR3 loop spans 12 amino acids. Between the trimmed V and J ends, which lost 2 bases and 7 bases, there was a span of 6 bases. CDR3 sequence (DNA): TGTGCCAGCAGCTTAAGGGGGCAGCCCCAGCATTTT. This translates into CASSLRGQPQHF.

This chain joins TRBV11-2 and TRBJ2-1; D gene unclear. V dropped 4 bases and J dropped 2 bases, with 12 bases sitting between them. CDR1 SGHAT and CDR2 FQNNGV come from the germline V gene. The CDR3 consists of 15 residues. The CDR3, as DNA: TGTGCCAGCAGCTGGAGCGTCCAGCCCTACAATGAGCAGTTCTTC. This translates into CASSWSVQPYNEQFF. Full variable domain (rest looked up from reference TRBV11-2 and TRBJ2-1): EAGVAQSPRYKIIEKRQSVAFWCNPISGHATLYWYQQILGQGPKLLIQFQNNGVVDDSQLPKDRFSAERLKGVDSTLKIQPAKLEDSAVYLCASSWSVQPYNEQFFGPGTRLTVL.

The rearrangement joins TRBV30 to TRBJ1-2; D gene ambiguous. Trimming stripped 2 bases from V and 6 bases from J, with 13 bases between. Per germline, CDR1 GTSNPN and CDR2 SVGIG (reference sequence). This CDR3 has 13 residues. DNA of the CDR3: TGTGCCTGGAGTTCAGGCAGACGGGATGGCTACACCTTC. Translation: CAWSSGRRDGYTF. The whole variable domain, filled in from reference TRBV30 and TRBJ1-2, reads SQTIHQWPATLVQPVGSPLSLECTVEGTSNPNLYWYRQAAGRGLQLLFYSVGIGQISSEVPQNLSASRPQDRQFILSSKKLLLSDSGFYLCAWSSGRRDGYTFGSGTRLTVV.

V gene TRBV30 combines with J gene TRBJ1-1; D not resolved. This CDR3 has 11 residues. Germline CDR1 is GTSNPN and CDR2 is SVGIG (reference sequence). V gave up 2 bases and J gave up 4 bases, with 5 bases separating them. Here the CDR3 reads CAWSFPTEAFF. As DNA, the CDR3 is TGTGCCTGGAGTTTTCCCACTGAAGCTTTCTTT.

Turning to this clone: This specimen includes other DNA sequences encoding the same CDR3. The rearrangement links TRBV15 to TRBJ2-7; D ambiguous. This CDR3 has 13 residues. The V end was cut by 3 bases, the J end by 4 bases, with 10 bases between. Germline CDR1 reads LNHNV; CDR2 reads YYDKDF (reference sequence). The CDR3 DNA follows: TGTGCCACCAGCAGGGATCTAGGTTACGAGCAGTACTTC. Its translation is CATSRDLGYEQYF.

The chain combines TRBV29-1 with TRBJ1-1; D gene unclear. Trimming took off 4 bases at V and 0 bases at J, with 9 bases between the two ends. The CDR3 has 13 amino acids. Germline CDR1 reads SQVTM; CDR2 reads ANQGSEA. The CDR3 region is CSVGVGMNTEAFF. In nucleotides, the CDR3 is TGCAGCGTTGGGGTAGGGATGAACACTGAAGCTTTCTTT.

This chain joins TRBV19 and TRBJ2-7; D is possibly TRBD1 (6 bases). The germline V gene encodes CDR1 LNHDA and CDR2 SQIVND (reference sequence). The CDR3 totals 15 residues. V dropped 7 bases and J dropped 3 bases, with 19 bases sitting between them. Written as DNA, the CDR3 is TGTGCCAGTACCCCAGGGTGGGGGCGCTTCTACGAGCAGTACTTC. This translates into CASTPGWGRFYEQYF.

The CDR3 bases are TGTGCCAGCAGCTTAGCGCCAAATAGCGGGGGGTCCTTGGCCAAAAACATTCAGTACTTC. This encodes CASSLAPNSGGSLAKNIQYF. The chain uses TRBV7-8 and TRBJ2-4; 10 positions agree with TRBD2. The CDR3 is made up of 20 amino acids. Germline CDR1 and CDR2: SGHVS and FQNEAQ. V shed 0 bases and J 1 base; nucleotides not matched to a gene: 12.

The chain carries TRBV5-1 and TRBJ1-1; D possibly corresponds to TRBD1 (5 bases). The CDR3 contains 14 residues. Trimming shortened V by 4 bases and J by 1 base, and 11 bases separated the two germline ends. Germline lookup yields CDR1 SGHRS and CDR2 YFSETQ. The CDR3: CASSTLGGNTEAFF. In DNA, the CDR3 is TGCGCCAGCAGCACCCTCGGGGGGAACACTGAAGCTTTCTTT.

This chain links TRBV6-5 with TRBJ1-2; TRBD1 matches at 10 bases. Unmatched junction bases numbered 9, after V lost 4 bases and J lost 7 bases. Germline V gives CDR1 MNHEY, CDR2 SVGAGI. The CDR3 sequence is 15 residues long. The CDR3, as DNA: TGTGCCAGCAGTTTGGAGCCGGGACAGGGGAGTGGCTACACCTTC. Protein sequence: CASSLEPGQGSGYTF.

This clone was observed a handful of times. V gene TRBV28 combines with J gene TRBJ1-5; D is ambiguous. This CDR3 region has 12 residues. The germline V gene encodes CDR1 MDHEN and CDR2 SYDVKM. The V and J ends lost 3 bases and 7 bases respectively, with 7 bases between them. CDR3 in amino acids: CASSLKIQPQHF. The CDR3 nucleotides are TGTGCCAGCAGTTTGAAGATCCAGCCCCAGCATTTT.

The CDR3 is CSVGLRGNQPQHF. The CDR3 nucleotides are TGCAGCGTTGGTTTGAGGGGCAATCAGCCCCAGCATTTT. V is TRBV29-1 and J is TRBJ1-5; no reliable D call. Trimming took off 4 bases at V and 2 bases at J, with 9 bases between the two ends. The V gene's germline CDR1 is SQVTM and CDR2 ANQGSEA. The CDR3 is made up of 13 amino acids.

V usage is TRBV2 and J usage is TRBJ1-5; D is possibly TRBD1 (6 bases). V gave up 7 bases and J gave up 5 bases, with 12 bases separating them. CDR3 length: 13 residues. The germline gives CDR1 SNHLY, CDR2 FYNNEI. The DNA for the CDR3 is TGTGCCAGCACCGGACAGTTATATCAGCCCCAGCATTTT. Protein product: CASTGQLYQPQHF.